This T cell receptor (beta chain) was sequenced for a study of blood T cell repertoires in COVID-19. The wider study: The United States, Italy and Spain provided the acute and convalescent COVID-19 samples. PBMCs, B-cell-depleted T cells, or T cells provided the cDNA or gDNA that made up the material.

Original processing methods: Scientists estimated how many nucleated cells there were by amplifying reference gene primers. The assay was immunoSEQ multiplex PCR, and TCRdb's table has in-frame clones only and misses some. V and J calls and clone size are as listed in that table; D and trimming were resolved from the DNA. Of around 130,000 clones in the sample, 88% were seen once. The ends lost 2 bases at V and 9 bases at J; junction bases unmatched: 7. The CDR3 contains 13 residues. The germline CDR1 and CDR2 sequences are MNHNY and SVGAGI (reference sequence). The clonotype was recovered from a man in his 60s with active or convalescent COVID-19. The sample was peripheral blood. This sequence joins TRBV6-6 and TRBJ2-7; TRBD1 matches 7 bases. In nucleotides, the CDR3 is TGTGCCAGCAGTTACAGTGGACAGGCGGGGCAGTACTTC. Translating gives CASSYSGQAGQYF.